Below, 21 T cell receptor beta chains from the same sample are listed, as sequenced in a study of tumor-infiltrating lymphocytes in primary liver carcinoma. Without any cell sorting, about 19-31 mg of bulk tissue yielded co-extracted RNA and DNA. A primer matching the constant region was used to make TCR beta cDNA from 500 to 650 ng of total RNA. Amplification in three nested multiplex PCR rounds with slightly modified ARM-PCR gave rise to TCR beta libraries. Amplification in the first two PCR rounds was performed using TRBV1-TRBV30 forward primers and a C-beta reverse primer for approximately 10 cycles each. TCRdb called the multiplex PCR reads again in MiXCR, with one record for every CDR3 protein. The data hold roughly 50,000 distinct CDR3 sequences, with about three quarters observed a single time. The sequencing sample was made of liver tumor tissue from sampling region 2. Subset meaning: tumor region T2, inferior pole. The receptors originated from a man between 35 and 55 years old with primary liver carcinoma and hepatitis B virus infection.

V is TRBV6-6 and J is TRBJ2-7; 7 nucleotides line up with TRBD2. The length of the CDR3 is 16 residues. Germline V lookup: CDR1 MNHNY, CDR2 SVGAGI (reference sequence). V dropped 4 bases and J dropped 4; count of bases not matched to a gene: 13. In nucleotides, the CDR3 is TGTGCCAGCAGTTGGGGGGGAGGTCCCTCCAGATACGAGCAGTACTTC. Translated, it gives CASSWGGGPSRYEQYF.

With respect to this clonotype: One junction end disagrees with the germline gene, perhaps due to a read error. The gene calls are TRBV10-1 and TRBJ2-3, with a tentative D call TRBD1 (6 bases). CDR3 size: 17 residues. The germline CDR1 and CDR2 sequences are WNHNN and SYGVQD (reference sequence). The CDR3 DNA follows: TGCACCAGCAGTGAATGCCCGGTGGGACATGGATCAGATACGCAGTATTTT. Residues: CTSSECPVGHGSDTQYF.

About this clonotype itself: The final CDR3 position lacks the conserved phenylalanine or tryptophan, pointing to a likely read error. This sequence joins TRBV5-5 and TRBJ2-5; D may correspond to TRBD1 or TRBD2 (5 bases each). The CDR3 has 17 amino acids. Germline V gives CDR1 SGHKS, CDR2 YYEKEE (reference sequence). This CDR3 is CAGSLGLPRGYQETQYV. In DNA form, the CDR3 reads TGTGCCGGCAGCTTGGGGCTACCAAGAGGGTACCAAGAGACCCAGTACGTC.

Comments on this clonotype: Since the CDR3 does not end with the conserved phenylalanine or tryptophan, this likely comes from a read error. The chain combines TRBV6-5 with TRBJ2-6, with D uncertain. The CDR3 totals 16 residues. V lost 8 bases to trimming and J lost 0 bases, with 14 bases between them. The V gene's germline CDR1 is MNHEY and CDR2 SVGAGI. CDR3 sequence: CASGYLGSSGANVLTL. CDR3 bases: TGTGCCAGCGGCTACTTAGGCAGCTCTGGGGCCAACGTCCTGACTCTC.

V usage is TRBV6-1 and J usage is TRBJ2-5, with D unresolved. The CDR3 runs 14 residues. Germline V gives CDR1 MNHNS, CDR2 SASEGT. The V end was cut by 5 bases, the J end by 1 base, with 11 bases between. CDR3 sequence: CASSLVPLQETQYF. The CDR3 DNA sequence: TGTGCCAGCAGTTTAGTTCCCCTCCAAGAGACCCAGTACTTC.

A remark on this clonotype: At one boundary the junction diverges from the germline segment, which might be a read error. The rearrangement uses TRBV29-1 and TRBJ2-1, with 11 bases aligning to TRBD1. Germline V lookup: CDR1 SQVTM, CDR2 ANQGSEA. CDR3 length: 14 residues. CDR3 in amino acids: CSELQGQGVDEQFF. CDR3 nucleotides: TGCAGCGAATTGCAGGGACAGGGGGTGGATGAACAGTTCTTC.

The count of this clonotype is one. V is TRBV6-5 and J is TRBJ2-3; D remains ambiguous. The CDR3 loop spans 14 amino acids. Germline CDR1 reads MNHEY; CDR2 reads SVGAGI. Trimming took 6 bases from V and 8 from J, leaving 18 bases between them. The CDR3 DNA is TGTGCCAGCAGCGTATCCCAGTTGGCAGGTACGCAGTATTTT. It yields the protein CASSVSQLAGTQYF.

As for this clonotype: This clone may be a read error of a much larger clone one base away. This sequence joins TRBV6-5 and TRBJ1-1; no clear D gene. This CDR3 region has 14 residues. Germline CDR1 and CDR2: MNHEY and SVGAGI. The CDR3 nucleotides are TGTGCCTGCAGTTACCGAGACCGGGGCACTGAAGCTTTCTTT. Protein product: CACSYRDRGTEAFF.

This clonotype was seen a single time. A junction end diverges from the germline sequence, so it may reflect a read error. This chain links TRBV9 with TRBJ1-1; 7 bases line up with TRBD1. Germline V gene lookup returns CDR1 SGDLS and CDR2 YYNGEE. The CDR3 extends over 15 amino acids. The CDR3 DNA reads as TGTGTCAGCAGCACGGGGACAGCAAAGAACACTGAAGCTTTCTTT. Encoded protein: CVSSTGTAKNTEAFF.

The table lists this clonotype with many counts. A much larger clonotype is one base distant, so this may be a read error. The chain links TRBV29-1 to TRBJ2-3; perhaps TRBD1 as D (5 bases). The germline V gene has CDR1 SQVTM and CDR2 ANQGSEA. This CDR3 contains 14 residues. This CDR3 reads CSVESWQGPDTRYF. In nucleotides, the CDR3 is TGCAGCGTTGAGTCGTGGCAGGGCCCAGATACGCGGTATTTT.

With regard to this clonotype: A much larger clone differs by one base, so this may be a read error. The chain has TRBV10-2 and TRBJ2-2; 9 bases line up with TRBD1. Trimming removed 5 bases from V and 7 bases from J; junction bases left unmatched: 11. There are 16 residues in the CDR3. Germline CDR1 is WSHSY and CDR2 is SAAADI. This CDR3 reads CASSNQTGGYDGELFF. CDR3 sequence (DNA): TGCGCCAGCAGTAATCAGACAGGGGGGTACGACGGGGAGCTGTTTTTT.

J is TRBJ2-6 and V is TRBV6-5, with 8 bases that match TRBD1. Germline trimming cut 5 bases from V and 4 bases from J; bases unmatched to any gene: 13. The germline V gene has CDR1 MNHEY and CDR2 SVGAGI. CDR3 length: 18 residues. The CDR3 sequence is CASSLWTGMKWGANVLTF. In DNA, the CDR3 is TGTGCCAGCAGTCTTTGGACAGGGATGAAATGGGGGGCCAACGTCCTGACTTTC.

The rearrangement uses TRBV6-2 or TRBV6-3 and TRBJ1-4, with D perhaps TRBD1 (6 bases). The length of the CDR3 is 14 residues. With 8 bases removed from V and 10 bases from J, the gap between germline ends came to 20 bases. Germline CDR1 and CDR2: MNHEY and SVGEGT. The CDR3 loop is CASGRTGWRGKLFF. The CDR3 DNA follows: TGTGCCAGCGGTCGCACAGGGTGGCGAGGAAAACTGTTTTTT.

The chain joins TRBV12-3 or TRBV12-4 to TRBJ2-3, with D tentatively TRBD1 or TRBD2 (6 bases each). The CDR3 is made up of 16 amino acids. V lost 6 bases and J 5 bases, leaving 21 bases between the germline ends. CDR3 in amino acids: CASSLRGPLTGDTQYF. Written as DNA, the CDR3 is TGTGCCAGCAGCTTACGGGGGCCTTTAACAGGAGATACGCAGTATTTT.

A word on this clonotype: This CDR3 is missing its conserved last phenylalanine or tryptophan, likely due to a read error. The chain recombines TRBV7-9 with TRBJ2-2, with 8 bases fitting TRBD1. CDR3 size: 15 residues. Germline loops: CDR1 SEHNR, CDR2 FQNEAQ (reference sequence). The CDR3 loop is CASSLGQGRAGVLFL. DNA of the CDR3: TGTGCCAGCAGCTTAGGACAGGGGAGAGCCGGGGTGCTGTTTCTT.

The chain uses TRBV9 and TRBJ1-4; D call uncertain. Germline V gene lookup returns CDR1 SGDLS and CDR2 YYNGEE. Trimming pared 3 bases from V and 5 bases from J, leaving 5 bases between. CDR3 length: 12 residues. The CDR3 DNA reads as TGTGCCAGCAGCGGCAGAAATGAAAAACTGTTTTTT. The encoded protein is CASSGRNEKLFF.

As concerns this clonotype: One end of the junction fails to match germline, which may point to a read error. This rearrangement joins TRBV29-1 to TRBJ2-5; D not resolved. CDR3 length equals 14 residues. CDR1 and CDR2 (germline): SQVTM, ANQGSEA. The CDR3 here is CNVDDRQETETQYF. The CDR3 coding sequence is TGCAACGTTGATGATCGGCAAGAGACGGAGACCCAGTACTTC.

The V gene is TRBV12-3 or TRBV12-4, the J gene TRBJ2-3; no clear D. Deletions cut 7 bases from V and 3 bases from J, with 17 bases between. This CDR3 is 15 amino acids long. The CDR3 sequence: CASILISSGTDTQYF. In nucleotides, the CDR3 is TGTGCCAGCATCTTGATTAGCAGTGGGACAGATACGCAGTATTTT.

This clonotype is a singleton in its sample. Mismatch with germline at one junction end may stem from a read error. The chain is built from TRBV28 and TRBJ2-3; TRBD2 matches 7 bases. CDR1 and CDR2 from the germline V gene are MDHEN and SYDVKM. The CDR3 length is 18 residues. CDR3 sequence: CASSQWAGEALSTDTHYF. DNA for the CDR3: TGTGCCAGCAGTCAATGGGCGGGAGAGGCCTTGAGCACAGATACGCATTATTTT.

Worth noting for this clonotype: This clone may be a read error of a much larger clone one base away. The chain couples TRBV5-1 to TRBJ2-5; no clear D gene. V lost 0 bases to trimming and J lost 5 bases, with 11 bases between them. CDR1 is SGHRS and CDR2 is YFSETQ in the germline V gene. This CDR3 spans 14 amino acids. The CDR3 DNA reads as TGCGCCAGCAGCTTGGGTGTGGCCGCTGAGACCCAGTACTTC. It codes for CASSLGVAAETQYF. The whole variable domain, filled in from reference TRBV5-1 and TRBJ2-5, reads KAGVTQTPRYLIKTRGQQVTLSCSPISGHRSVSWYQQTPGQGLQFLFEYFSETQRNKGNFPGRFSGRQFSNSRSEMNVSTLELGDSALYLCASSLGVAAETQYFGPGTRLLVL.

The rearrangement uses TRBV11-2 and TRBJ2-2, with TRBD2 as a possible D gene (5 bases). Trimming took off 5 bases at V and 16 bases at J, with 29 bases between the two ends. Germline V gene sequence: CDR1 SGHAT, CDR2 FQNNGV. CDR3 length equals 16 residues. The CDR3 region is CASSPRASVISGERFF. As DNA, the CDR3 is TGTGCCAGCAGCCCACGGGCGAGCGTGATATCCGGGGAGAGGTTTTTT. Complete variable domain (other parts from reference TRBV11-2 and TRBJ2-2): EAGVAQSPRYKIIEKRQSVAFWCNPISGHATLYWYQQILGQGPKLLIQFQNNGVVDDSQLPKDRFSAERLKGVDSTLKIQPAKLEDSAVYLCASSPRASVISGERFFGEGSRLTVL.